These 29 T cell receptor beta chains were sequenced from one sample in a study of OX40 agonist ivuxolimab in advanced cancers. Sequencing was performed with immunoSEQ multiplex PCR; in TCRdb, only in-frame clones are kept and a portion is missing. The sample lists tens of thousands of clones, approximately 90% occurring once. This material consisted of CD4+ or CD8+ T cells sorted from blood, taken in a trial of the OX40 agonist ivuxolimab. The receptor set was obtained from an adult with an advanced solid tumor such as melanoma, head and neck, liver or kidney cancer.

The chain recombines TRBV7-6 with TRBJ2-1, with 14 bases that match TRBD2. V shed 5 bases and J 10 bases; nucleotides not matched to a gene: 7. Germline CDR1 reads SGHVS; CDR2 reads FNYEAQ. This CDR3 has 15 residues. CDR3 nucleotide sequence: TGTGCCAGCAGCCTGCAGACTAGCGGGAGGGCCGAGCAGTTCTTC. Its translation: CASSLQTSGRAEQFF. Complete variable domain (other parts from reference TRBV7-6 and TRBJ2-1): GAGVSQSPRYKVTKRGQDVALRCDPISGHVSLYWYRQALGQGPEFLTYFNYEAQQDKSGLPNDRFSAERPEGSISTLTIQRTEQRDSAMYRCASSLQTSGRAEQFFGPGTRLTVL.

This chain links TRBV29-1 with TRBJ2-5; D remains unclear. V shed 7 bases and J shed 1 base, with 13 bases lying between them. The CDR3 length is 13 residues. The germline V gene encodes CDR1 SQVTM and CDR2 ANQGSEA. CDR3 region: CSGVDERQETQYF. The CDR3 bases are TGCAGCGGCGTGGACGAGCGCCAAGAGACCCAGTACTTC.

The chain employs TRBV11-2 and TRBJ2-1; D is uncertain. V gave up 5 bases and J gave up 3 bases, with 11 bases separating them. CDR1 is SGHAT, CDR2 FQNNGV, per germline. The CDR3 covers 14 residues. The CDR3 bases are TGTGCCAGCAGCCCGTGGCAGAACTACAATGAGCAGTTCTTC. This codes for CASSPWQNYNEQFF.

The rearrangement joins TRBV6-5 to TRBJ1-5; D ambiguous. With 2 bases removed from V and 1 base from J, the gap between germline ends came to 6 bases. The CDR3 consists of 14 residues. The V gene's germline CDR1 is MNHEY and CDR2 SVGAGI. Here the CDR3 DNA reads TGTGCCAGCAGTTACGGTAGCAGCAATCAGCCCCAGCATTTT. Its translation: CASSYGSSNQPQHF.

The count of this clone is one. V gene TRBV7-9 combines with J gene TRBJ2-5, with a tentative D call TRBD2 (6 bases). The length of the CDR3 is 15 residues. V gave up 7 bases and J gave up 5 bases, with 20 bases separating them. Germline assignment: CDR1 SEHNR and CDR2 FQNEAQ (reference sequence). CDR3 DNA: TGTGCCAGCACCTTCAGGACGGGAGAAGGGGAGACCCAGTACTTC. Translating it yields CASTFRTGEGETQYF.

This chain uses TRBV11-2 with TRBJ1-1; possibly TRBD1 for D (6 bases). Trimming removed 5 bases from V and 1 base from J, with 14 bases in between. The CDR3 covers 15 residues. CDR1 and CDR2 from the germline V gene are SGHAT and FQNNGV. CDR3 nucleotides: TGTGCCAGCAGCCGAACGACAGGAGAGAACACTGAAGCTTTCTTT. Translation: CASSRTTGENTEAFF.

This clone has just one count. The chain links TRBV12-2 to TRBJ2-7; TRBD2 is taken as the D call from the table, unchecked against the DNA. TRBV12-2 is termed a pseudogene. The CDR3 runs to 19 residues. The CDR3 DNA follows: TGTGCAAGTCGCTTACCCCCCACCCCCTGGGGTTGGAGGTCCTACGAGCAGTACTTC. Translating gives CASRLPPTPWGWRSYEQYF.

This chain links TRBV10-3 with TRBJ2-5; a weak D match, TRBD2 (5 bases). V was trimmed by 2 bases and J by 4 bases, leaving 14 bases between them. The CDR3 length is 15 residues. Germline-derived CDR1 and CDR2 are ENHRY and SYGVKD. CDR3 nucleotide sequence: TGTGCCATCAGTGAGGGTGGGGAGAAAGGAGAGACCCAGTACTTC. Translating it yields CAISEGGEKGETQYF.

The rearrangement joins TRBV25-1 to TRBJ2-7; D not certain. The CDR3 has 11 residues. The ends were cut back, 4 bases at V and 2 bases at J, with 3 bases in the middle. Germline CDR1 and CDR2: MGHDK and SYGVNS. CDR3 sequence: CASSGAYEQYF. CDR3 coding DNA: TGTGCCAGCAGTGGTGCCTACGAGCAGTACTTC.

The rearrangement links TRBV6-6 to TRBJ1-3, with TRBD1 matching over 7 bases. CDR3 size: 13 residues. V dropped 5 bases and J dropped 4; count of bases not matched to a gene: 2. Germline V gene lookup returns CDR1 MNHNY and CDR2 SVGAGI (reference sequence). As DNA, the CDR3 is TGTGCCAGCAGTCGGGACAGAGGAAACACCATATATTTT. Protein: CASSRDRGNTIYF.

The chain uses TRBV6-1 and TRBJ2-4, with D maybe TRBD1 (5 bases). Per germline, CDR1 MNHNS and CDR2 SASEGT. The CDR3 extends over 14 amino acids. Trimming took 2 bases from V and 0 from J, leaving 5 bases between them. The CDR3 region has the DNA TGTGCCAGCAGTGAACAGGGAGCCAAAAACATTCAGTACTTC. This sequence encodes CASSEQGAKNIQYF.

Note on this clone: This likely comes from a read error, as the CDR3 has no conserved phenylalanine or tryptophan at its end. The DNA is omitted, as the CDR3 cannot be located on it reliably, and the CDR3 follows TCRdb's listing. The V gene is TRBV11-2, the J gene TRBJ1-2; the DNA was not used to check the table's D call, TRBD1. The germline V gene has CDR1 SGHAT and CDR2 FQNNGV. With termini counted, the CDR3 has 13 amino acids. CDR3 loop: CASSLAHGQFSGL.

The gene calls are TRBV11-2 and TRBJ1-1; unclear D gene. The CDR3 is made up of 14 amino acids. V shed 5 bases and J shed 0 bases, with 10 bases lying between them. Germline values: CDR1 SGHAT, CDR2 FQNNGV. The CDR3 region has the DNA TGTGCCAGCAGCAAACAACAGATGAACACTGAAGCTTTCTTT. It encodes CASSKQQMNTEAFF.

This clone was picked up one time. V and J are TRBV5-1 and TRBJ2-5; 15 bases are a match to TRBD2. There are 16 residues in the CDR3. Germline CDR1 SGHRS, CDR2 YFSETQ. The junction had 3 bases not matched to a gene; V was cut back by 4 bases and J by 2 bases. The CDR3 region has the DNA TGCGCCAGCAGCCCGGGACTAGCGGGGGGACAAGAGACCCAGTACTTC. This codes for CASSPGLAGGQETQYF.

The chain links TRBV5-1 to TRBJ1-2, with D perhaps matching TRBD1 (6 bases). In germline, CDR1 is SGHRS, CDR2 YFSETQ. With 4 bases removed from V and 7 bases from J, the gap between germline ends came to 14 bases. The CDR3 runs 13 residues. CDR3 loop: CASSQVGGSGYTF. CDR3 coding DNA: TGCGCCAGCAGCCAGGTGGGGGGCTCTGGCTACACCTTC.

The chain joins TRBV5-1 to TRBJ2-3; possibly TRBD2 for D (6 bases). Deletions cut 4 bases from V and 5 bases from J, with 14 bases between. CDR3 length equals 14 residues. Germline V gene data show CDR1 as SGHRS and CDR2 as YFSETQ. The CDR3, as DNA: TGCGCCAGCAGCAAGGGACTTTCGAAAGATACGCAGTATTTT. It codes for CASSKGLSKDTQYF.

This clone was observed a handful of times. The chain's CDR3 is CASSFEQVRRNTEAFF. The CDR3 coding sequence is TGCGCCAGCAGCTTTGAACAGGTTCGGAGGAACACTGAAGCTTTCTTT. The chain joins TRBV5-1 to TRBJ1-1; D perhaps matches TRBD1 (5 bases). V was shortened by 2 bases and J by 1 base, with 15 bases between the two germline ends. Germline-derived CDR1 and CDR2 are SGHRS and YFSETQ. The CDR3 has 16 residues.

The chain combines TRBV5-1 with TRBJ2-7; no reliable D call. Germline V gene data show CDR1 as SGHRS and CDR2 as YFSETQ. Trimming removed 0 bases at V and 2 bases at J, with 12 bases between. This CDR3 is 15 amino acids long. The CDR3 bases are TGCGCCAGCAGCTTGGCCCAAGTTCCTACCTACGAGCAGTACTTC. Translated: CASSLAQVPTYEQYF.

CDR3 DNA: TGCAGCGTTCTCCTGGGGAGGGGGCCTAATGAAAAACTGTTTTTT. Protein: CSVLLGRGPNEKLFF. The rearrangement uses TRBV29-1 and TRBJ1-4, with TRBD1 matching 7 bases. This CDR3 has 15 amino acids. The J segment lost 3 bases and the V segment lost 5 bases, leaving 9 bases of the junction unmatched. The V gene's germline CDR1 is SQVTM and CDR2 ANQGSEA.

The CDR3 DNA sequence: TGTGCCAGCTACGAGCAGTACTTC. This sequence encodes CASYEQYF. The rearrangement links TRBV9 to TRBJ2-7; D gene uncertain. The CDR3 contains 8 residues. Trimming removed 7 bases at V and 4 bases at J, with 0 bases between. Germline V lookup: CDR1 SGDLS, CDR2 YYNGEE.

The count of this clone is one. The genes are TRBV10-1 and TRBJ2-2, with D maybe TRBD1 (5 bases). The V end lost 3 bases, the J end lost 4 bases, and 12 bases lay between the germline ends. The germline gives CDR1 WNHNN, CDR2 SYGVQD (reference sequence). The CDR3 extends over 15 amino acids. The CDR3 sequence: CASSDRVMGTGELFF. For the CDR3, the DNA is TGCGCCAGCAGTGACAGGGTGATGGGCACCGGGGAGCTGTTTTTT.

The CDR3 region has the DNA TGCGCCAGCAGCCAAGGGACAGGAGGTTCGGAGCAGTACTTC. The encoded protein is CASSQGTGGSEQYF. The chain recombines TRBV5-1 with TRBJ2-7, with 8 bases identical to TRBD1. The CDR3 totals 14 residues. V lost 4 bases and J lost 7; bases outside the gene matches: 10. CDR1 is SGHRS, CDR2 YFSETQ, per germline.

The gene calls are TRBV19 and TRBJ2-3, with 7 bases matching TRBD1. The CDR3 runs to 17 residues. In germline, CDR1 is LNHDA, CDR2 SQIVND (reference sequence). V shed 3 bases and J 1 base; nucleotides not matched to a gene: 10. CDR3 region: CASSILQGRLRTDTQYF. Written as DNA, the CDR3 is TGTGCCAGTAGTATCTTACAGGGGAGACTACGCACAGATACGCAGTATTTT.

This sequence joins TRBV4-1 and TRBJ2-5; perhaps TRBD2 as D (7 bases). Trimming removed 3 bases from V and 5 bases from J, with 25 bases in between. The CDR3 totals 18 residues. Germline V gene data show CDR1 as MGHRA and CDR2 as YSYEKL. The CDR3 protein is CASSQSGGAGALGETQYF. As DNA, the CDR3 is TGCGCCAGCAGCCAGTCGGGGGGCGCGGGAGCCCTCGGGGAGACCCAGTACTTC.

This chain connects TRBV7-9 to TRBJ2-7; tentative D call: TRBD1 (5 bases). The CDR3 length is 15 residues. Between the trimmed V and J ends, which lost 4 bases and 6 bases, there was a span of 19 bases. Germline CDR1 and CDR2: SEHNR and FQNEAQ (reference sequence). The CDR3 sequence: CASSSRSQGVIEQYF. The CDR3 DNA reads TGTGCCAGCAGCTCCCGCTCTCAGGGCGTAATCGAGCAGTACTTC.

The V gene is TRBV7-6, the J gene TRBJ1-6; 10 nucleotides agree with TRBD1. Germline values: CDR1 SGHVS, CDR2 FNYEAQ. The CDR3 is 16 amino acids. Trimming cost V 3 bases and J 9 bases; bases outside gene matches: 8. The CDR3 region has the DNA TGTGCCAGCAGCTTCCGGGACAGGGGAGGGAGTTCACCCCTCCACTTT. Protein: CASSFRDRGGSSPLHF. The whole variable domain, filled in from reference TRBV7-6 and TRBJ1-6, reads GAGVSQSPRYKVTKRGQDVALRCDPISGHVSLYWYRQALGQGPEFLTYFNYEAQQDKSGLPNDRFSAERPEGSISTLTIQRTEQRDSAMYRCASSFRDRGGSSPLHFGNGTRLTVT.

This clone was detected once. Other DNA sequences from this sample encode an identical CDR3 as well. CDR3 sequence reads: CASSLDPPDTQYF. The CDR3 nucleotides are TGTGCCAGCAGCTTAGACCCCCCAGATACGCAGTATTTT. This chain joins TRBV5-4 and TRBJ2-3; no definite D call. Trimming removed 2 bases from V and 4 bases from J, with 8 bases in between. The CDR3 covers 13 residues. Germline values: CDR1 SGHNT, CDR2 YYREEE (reference sequence).

This CDR3 reads CAISGVPPEQFF. The CDR3 DNA follows: TGTGCCATCAGTGGGGTCCCGCCTGAGCAGTTCTTC. The chain couples TRBV10-3 to TRBJ2-1, with D uncertain. CDR1 is ENHRY and CDR2 is SYGVKD in the germline V gene. CDR3 length: 12 amino acids. Trimming removed 4 bases at V and 9 bases at J, with 10 bases between.

This clone was seen a single time. V usage is TRBV2 and J usage is TRBJ1-5; D may be TRBD1 (5 bases). This CDR3 spans 15 amino acids. Germline CDR1 reads SNHLY; CDR2 reads FYNNEI. Between the trimmed V and J ends, which lost 2 bases and 0 bases, there was a span of 8 bases. Here the CDR3 reads CASSERQHSNQPQHF. CDR3 coding DNA: TGTGCCAGCAGTGAAAGACAGCATAGCAATCAGCCCCAGCATTTT.